Sequencing of this T cell receptor beta chain was carried out in a study of T cell repertoires in cytomegalovirus infection. Study-level findings and limits: Cumulative frequency (of public TCR beta family members) identified carriers of CMV plus the relevant HLA.

With respect to this clonotype: The antigen remains undetermined.

A single record per CDR3 protein comes from TCRdb applying MiXCR to the reads. In the table there are some 100,000 distinct CDR3 sequences, around 28% of which are singletons. V was clipped by 3 bases and J by 7 bases; unmatched bases: 11. This CDR3 is built from 18 residues. CDR1 is SNHLY, CDR2 FYNNEI, per germline. The specimen was CD8+ T cells from cultured PBMCs, collected from culture after CMV antigen stimulation. The chain is built from TRBV2 and TRBJ2-2, with 13 bases fitting TRBD2. The sequence came from a human donor in good health (CMV status not recorded). Some clones in this sample may be carry-over from other donors' samples. CDR3 region: CASSDPRTSGGAVGELFF. The DNA of the CDR3 is TGTGCCAGCAGTGACCCTCGCACTAGCGGGGGGGCCGTCGGGGAGCTGTTTTTT.